These 7 T cell receptor beta chains originate from one sample sequenced in a study of cytotoxic CD8 clonotypes in ibrutinib-treated CLL. Profiled with immunoSEQ multiplex PCR; TCRdb holds only in-frame clones, not every one. The table lists over 200,000 clones, 65% to 80% of them singletons. The sample consisted of PBMCs, taken after 12 months of ibrutinib treatment. The origin of the receptors is a human donor with chronic lymphocytic leukemia.

The chain links TRBV9 to TRBJ2-7, with D tentatively TRBD1 (6 bases). The V and J ends lost 3 bases and 5 bases respectively, with 21 bases between them. Germline-derived CDR1 and CDR2 are SGDLS and YYNGEE. The CDR3 length is 16 residues. Here the CDR3 reads CASSATYGTRAHEQYF. For the CDR3, the DNA is TGTGCCAGCAGCGCTACCTACGGGACAAGGGCCCACGAGCAGTACTTC.

The CDR3 here is CAWSDEGGDLGGYTF. In DNA, the CDR3 is TGTGCCTGGAGTGACGAGGGTGGGGACTTGGGTGGCTACACCTTC. The rearrangement joins TRBV30 to TRBJ1-2; weak D call: TRBD1 (5 bases). CDR1 is GTSNPN and CDR2 is SVGIG in the germline V gene (reference sequence). V lost 1 base and J 7 bases, leaving 19 bases between the germline ends. The CDR3 runs 15 residues.

The chain employs TRBV6-1 and TRBJ2-7; D ambiguous. Germline V gene data show CDR1 as MNHNS and CDR2 as SASEGT. The CDR3 runs 13 residues. With 0 bases removed from V and 6 bases from J, the gap between germline ends came to 9 bases. The CDR3 reads CASSEAHRPEQYF. The CDR3 bases are TGTGCCAGCAGTGAAGCGCACAGACCCGAGCAGTACTTC.

The chain has TRBV5-1 and TRBJ2-5, with D perhaps matching TRBD1 or TRBD2 (5 bases each). From germline, CDR1 is SGHRS and CDR2 YFSETQ. There are 14 residues in the CDR3. Trimming pared 3 bases from V and 5 bases from J, leaving 14 bases between. The CDR3 DNA sequence: TGCGCCAGCAGCTCGCTTTCGGGGCCCGAGACCCAGTACTTC. Its translation: CASSSLSGPETQYF.

This clone was observed a handful of times. V usage is TRBV19 and J usage is TRBJ1-1; maybe TRBD1 (5 bases). CDR3 length: 12 amino acids. Deletions cut 5 bases from V and 5 bases from J, with 9 bases between. CDR1 is LNHDA and CDR2 is SQIVND in the germline V gene (reference sequence). The CDR3 reads CASSWGGTEAFF. The CDR3 DNA reads as TGTGCCAGTAGTTGGGGCGGTACTGAAGCTTTCTTT.

The chain combines TRBV30 with TRBJ1-2; TRBD1 aligns across 8 bases. Germline-derived CDR1 and CDR2 are GTSNPN and SVGIG (reference sequence). The CDR3 runs to 14 residues. V lost 8 bases to trimming and J lost 4 bases; unmatched junction nucleotides: 12. Here the CDR3 DNA reads TGTGCCGTAAAAGGACAGGGCTTCGCCTATGGCTACACCTTC. Translated, it gives CAVKGQGFAYGYTF.

CDR3 coding DNA: TGTGCCAGCAGCCAATATCCGGGGTTGGATGGCTACACCTTC. This gives the protein CASSQYPGLDGYTF. The genes are TRBV9 and TRBJ1-2; D call uncertain. The CDR3 sequence is 14 residues long. V was trimmed by 4 bases and J by 6 bases, leaving 16 bases between them. Looked up from germline, CDR1 is SGDLS and CDR2 is YYNGEE.